These 15 T cell receptor beta chains were all obtained from the same sample, sequenced in a study of cytomegalovirus exposure and HLA in healthy donors. Primers: 60 Vbeta forward and 13 Jbeta reverse. TCRdb keeps only in-frame clones here, not all; method: immunoSEQ multiplex PCR. The repertoire has about 67,000 clones, 85% to 90% of them found once; the top ten carry around 10%. Sequencing was done on a sample of PBMCs. These TCRs come from a woman aged 25 to 45 in good health and CMV-seropositive.

The chain couples TRBV2 to TRBJ1-2, with D unresolved. Germline V lookup: CDR1 SNHLY, CDR2 FYNNEI. The V gene lost 6 bases and the J gene lost 0 bases, with 11 bases spanning the gap. There are 14 residues in the CDR3. This CDR3 is CASRSDAANYGYTF. The CDR3 DNA sequence: TGTGCCAGCAGATCCGATGCAGCTAACTATGGCTACACCTTC.

J is TRBJ1-1 and V is TRBV11-2, with 12 positions matching TRBD1. This CDR3 comprises 16 residues. Germline loops: CDR1 SGHAT, CDR2 FQNNGV. The V segment lost 1 base and the J segment 8 bases; nucleotides outside the gene matches: 8. The CDR3 nucleotides are TGTGCCAGCAGCTTAGGTCTGGGACAGGGGGCCTTCGAAGCTTTCTTT. Protein sequence: CASSLGLGQGAFEAFF.

The rearrangement uses TRBV6-1 and TRBJ2-1, with 9 positions matching TRBD2. The CDR3 is 14 amino acids. CDR1 is MNHNS and CDR2 is SASEGT in the germline V gene. With V trimmed by 9 bases and J by 10 bases, 13 bases remained unmatched. The chain's CDR3 is CASVSWKRGVEQFF. CDR3 in DNA: TGTGCCAGTGTCAGTTGGAAGCGGGGGGTAGAGCAGTTCTTC.

The chain recombines TRBV10-1 with TRBJ2-1, with 12 bases fitting TRBD2. This CDR3 is built from 16 residues. From germline, CDR1 is WNHNN and CDR2 SYGVQD (reference sequence). Trimming at V came to 3 bases and at J to 7 bases, leaving 7 bases not matched to a gene. DNA for the CDR3: TGCGCCAGCAGTGATGGGTCTAGCGGGAGGGGGAATGAGCAGTTCTTC. It specifies CASSDGSSGRGNEQFF.

The chain carries TRBV13 and TRBJ1-4; TRBD1 matches at 7 bases. Germline values: CDR1 PRHDT, CDR2 FYEKMQ (reference sequence). After removal of 6 bases from V and 6 bases from J, the junction contained 7 bases not matched to a gene. CDR3 length: 14 residues. CDR3 nucleotides: TGTGCCAGCAGTCCTGACAGGGAGGATGAAAAACTGTTTTTT. Encoded protein: CASSPDREDEKLFF.

The chain joins TRBV9 to TRBJ2-3, with unresolved D. Trimming took off 0 bases at V and 4 bases at J, with 3 bases between the two ends. Germline-derived CDR1 and CDR2 are SGDLS and YYNGEE. There are 12 residues in the CDR3. The CDR3 sequence: CASSVGPDTQYF. CDR3 DNA sequence: TGTGCCAGCAGCGTAGGGCCAGATACGCAGTATTTT.

The gene calls are TRBV28 and TRBJ1-3; D is perhaps TRBD1 (6 bases). Trimming took 6 bases from V and 0 from J, leaving 9 bases between them. The CDR3 runs 14 residues. Germline assignment: CDR1 MDHEN and CDR2 SYDVKM. As DNA, the CDR3 is TGTGCCAGCAGGGACAGCCTCTCTGGAAACACCATATATTTT. Amino acids: CASRDSLSGNTIYF.

The chain employs TRBV5-6 and TRBJ2-7; a possible D gene is TRBD1 (5 bases). CDR1 and CDR2 (germline): SGHDT, YYEEEE. V was pared by 1 base and J by 2 bases, with 19 bases between. The CDR3 runs to 17 residues. In nucleotides, the CDR3 is TGTGCCAGCAGCTTGATTGCAGGGTTCCTTGGCACCTACGAGCAGTACTTC. It specifies CASSLIAGFLGTYEQYF.

This chain joins TRBV11-2 and TRBJ2-3; D ambiguous. Germline CDR1 SGHAT, CDR2 FQNNGV. The V and J ends lost 0 bases and 5 bases respectively, with 18 bases between them. CDR3 length equals 17 residues. The CDR3 sequence is CASSLEDSLRRRDTQYF. The CDR3 bases are TGTGCCAGCAGCTTAGAGGATAGTTTGAGGCGCCGAGATACGCAGTATTTT.

The chain links TRBV5-1 to TRBJ2-7; the match to TRBD2 covers 7 bases. There are 13 residues in the CDR3. The germline gives CDR1 SGHRS, CDR2 YFSETQ. After removal of 0 bases from V and 3 bases from J, the junction contained 0 bases not matched to a gene. This chain's CDR3 is CASSLGGGYEQYF. The CDR3 DNA is TGCGCCAGCAGCTTGGGCGGGGGCTACGAGCAGTACTTC.

The J gene is TRBJ2-1, the V gene TRBV7-2; a weak D match, TRBD2 (5 bases). V dropped 1 base and J dropped 15 bases, with 13 bases sitting between them. The CDR3 has 12 amino acids. The germline gives CDR1 SGHTA, CDR2 FQGNSA. DNA of the CDR3: TGTGCCAGCAGCTTAGGGAGGTCCCGAGGGTTCTTC. Amino acids: CASSLGRSRGFF.

This chain links TRBV9 with TRBJ2-1; weak D call: TRBD1 (6 bases). V lost 0 bases and J 6 bases, leaving 13 bases between the germline ends. This CDR3 region has 15 residues. CDR1 and CDR2 from the germline V gene are SGDLS and YYNGEE. CDR3 sequence (DNA): TGTGCCAGCAGCGTAGGGGGGCGGCAGAGCAATGAGCAGTTCTTC. It specifies CASSVGGRQSNEQFF.

The V call is TRBV7-7, the J call TRBJ2-5; 14 bases align to TRBD2. CDR1 is SSHAT, CDR2 FNYEAQ, per germline (reference sequence). This CDR3 comprises 15 residues. The trim removed 5 bases at V and 4 bases at J, leaving 3 bases unmatched. The CDR3 DNA reads as TGTGCCAGCAGCCGGACTAGCGGGAGGTTAGAGACCCAGTACTTC. As protein: CASSRTSGRLETQYF.

The chain employs TRBV11-2 and TRBJ1-1; D unresolved. Germline V gene sequence: CDR1 SGHAT, CDR2 FQNNGV. The V and J ends lost 4 bases and 4 bases respectively, with 16 bases between them. CDR3 length: 15 amino acids. The CDR3 loop is CASSSVSGRGTEAFF. CDR3 bases: TGTGCCAGCAGCTCCGTGTCGGGGAGAGGCACTGAAGCTTTCTTT.

This clone has a single count. The J gene is TRBJ2-7, the V gene TRBV27, with 8 bases matching TRBD2. Germline V CDR1 and CDR2: MNHEY, SMNVEV (reference sequence). The CDR3 runs to 15 residues. Trimming cost V 3 bases and J 4 bases; bases outside gene matches: 8. The CDR3 DNA follows: TGTGCCAGCAGTTTGAGGGCCGAGCGGGGGTACGAGCAGTACTTC. Encoded protein: CASSLRAERGYEQYF.